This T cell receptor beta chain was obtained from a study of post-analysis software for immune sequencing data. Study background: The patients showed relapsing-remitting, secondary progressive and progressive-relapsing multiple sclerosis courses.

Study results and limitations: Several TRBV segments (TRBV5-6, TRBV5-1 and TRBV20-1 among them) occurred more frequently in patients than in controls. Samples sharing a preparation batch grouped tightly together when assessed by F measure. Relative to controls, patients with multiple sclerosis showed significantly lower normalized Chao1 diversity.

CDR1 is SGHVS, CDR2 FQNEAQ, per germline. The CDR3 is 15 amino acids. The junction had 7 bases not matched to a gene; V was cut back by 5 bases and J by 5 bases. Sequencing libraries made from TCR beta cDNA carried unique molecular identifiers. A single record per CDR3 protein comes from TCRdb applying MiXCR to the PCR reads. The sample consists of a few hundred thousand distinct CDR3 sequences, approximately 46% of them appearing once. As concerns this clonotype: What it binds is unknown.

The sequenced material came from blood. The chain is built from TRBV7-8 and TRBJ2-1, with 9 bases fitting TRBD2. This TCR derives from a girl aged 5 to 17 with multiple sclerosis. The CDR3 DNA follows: TGTGCCAGCAGCCTACTAGCGGGCCGTCACAATGAGCAGTTCTTC. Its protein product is CASSLLAGRHNEQFF. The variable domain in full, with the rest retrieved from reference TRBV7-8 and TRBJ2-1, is GAGVSQSPRYKVAKRGQDVALRCDPISGHVSLFWYQQALGQGPEFLTYFQNEAQLDKSGLPSDRFFAERPEGSVSTLKIQRTQQEDSAVYLCASSLLAGRHNEQFFGPGTRLTVL.